A selection of T cell receptor beta chains follows, all from one sample in a study of vaccination and CD4 T cells after COVID-19. MiXCR, applied by TCRdb to the PCR reads, yields one record per CDR3 protein. The sample records under 4,500 distinct CDR3 sequences, over 65% being singletons. The antigens for these receptors are not known. Sample: CD4+ T cells from blood, cultured in vitro. Source of these receptors: a human donor who had recovered from COVID-19. The CDR3 runs from the conserved cysteine through the conserved F or W. A D gene is named only where the DNA matches it firmly. Part of the rows lack a size; the others show once, few, many or a class for expanded clones.

clone size,J gene,D gene,V gene,CDR3 protein,CDR3 DNA
few,TRBJ1-2,.,TRBV20-1,CSALDFIYGYTF,TGCAGTGCTTTAGACTTCATCTATGGCTACACCTTC
.,TRBJ1-2,.,TRBV7-9,CASSFADREFNYGYTF,TGTGCCAGCAGCTTCGCAGACAGAGAATTTAACTATGGCTACACCTTC
once,TRBJ2-6,.,TRBV6-5,CASSSGSGANVLTF,TGTGCCAGCAGTTCCGGTTCTGGGGCCAACGTCCTGACTTTC
.,TRBJ1-6,.,TRBV7-8,CASSLRQGNSPLHF,TGTGCCAGCAGCTTAAGGCAGGGGAATTCACCCCTCCACTTT
.,TRBJ1-1,TRBD1,TRBV10-3,CAITPGQNMNTEAFF,TGTGCCATCACCCCGGGACAGAACATGAACACTGAAGCTTTCTTT
few,TRBJ1-5,TRBD1,TRBV19,CASSGHGQGPNQPQHF,TGTGCCAGTAGTGGTCACGGACAGGGTCCAAATCAGCCCCAGCATTTT
.,TRBJ1-6,.,TRBV25-1,CASSETTGTARTLHF,TGTGCCAGCAGTGAGACGACCGGGACCGCTCGGACCCTCCACTTT
.,TRBJ2-1,.,TRBV15,CATSRGVGSYNEQFF,TGTGCCACCAGCAGAGGGGTCGGCTCCTACAATGAGCAGTTCTTC
.,TRBJ2-5,.,TRBV20-1,CSADTGWETQYF,TGCAGTGCTGACACAGGGTGGGAGACCCAGTACTTC
.,TRBJ2-5,TRBD2,TRBV20-1,CSATRDGGGASETQYF,TGCAGTGCTACTAGGGATGGCGGGGGGGCCTCAGAGACCCAGTACTTC
.,TRBJ1-2,TRBD1,TRBV5-6,CASSPQGADNYGYTF,TGTGCCAGCAGCCCCCAGGGGGCGGATAACTATGGCTACACCTTC
.,TRBJ2-1,TRBD1,TRBV5-1,CASSLVGTADNEQFF,TGCGCCAGCAGCTTGGTGGGGACAGCCGACAATGAGCAGTTCTTC
few,TRBJ1-2,.,TRBV20-1,CSARTVYGYTF,TGCAGTGCCCGGACAGTTTATGGCTACACCTTC
.,TRBJ1-5,.,TRBV27,CASSPRWDNQPQHF,TGTGCCAGCAGTCCCCGGTGGGACAATCAGCCCCAGCATTTT
.,TRBJ1-1,TRBD1,TRBV5-4,CASSSTGAGTEAFF,TGTGCCAGCAGCTCAACAGGGGCGGGCACTGAAGCTTTCTTT
large,TRBJ1-5,.,TRBV6-1,CASSEGSHSTQHF,TGTGCCAGCAGTGAGGGATCTCACAGCACTCAGCATTTT
medium-sized,TRBJ2-7,.,TRBV7-6,CASSVQRNTYEQYF,TGTGCCAGCAGCGTACAGCGGAATACCTACGAGCAGTACTTC
few,TRBJ2-7,TRBD2,TRBV7-9,CASRAGQSYEQYF,TGTGCCAGCAGAGCGGGGCAGTCCTACGAGCAGTACTTC
.,TRBJ2-1,TRBD1,TRBV18,CASSLSTGYRGPEQFF,TGTGCCAGCTCACTATCGACAGGGTATCGGGGACCTGAGCAGTTCTTC
.,TRBJ2-7,TRBD1,TRBV7-9,CASSLGRDRGEEQYF,TGTGCCAGCAGCTTAGGCCGGGACAGGGGGGAGGAGCAGTACTTC
.,TRBJ1-2,.,TRBV20-1,CSARPILGNYGYTF,TGCAGTGCTAGACCAATTTTAGGGAACTATGGCTACACCTTC